This record looks at one T cell receptor beta chain sequence and its context. Its cognate antigen is unknown. The sample belongs to a study of T cell clonotyping in hematopoietic cell transplantation. Study-level results: Higher Inverse Simpson Index values in graft donor and pretransplant recipient predicted broader posttransplant TCR diversity.

The time point is: recipient sample about 28 days before transplant, after cytoreduction. Assay used: immunoSEQ multiplex PCR; TCRdb lists only in-frame clones, some missing. The sample shows about 29,000 clones, 65% to 80% of them seen only once. The CDR3 is 18 amino acids. The chain employs TRBV12-2 and TRBJ2-2; the D call in the table, TRBD2, was not verified against the DNA. TRBV12-2 is assigned pseudogene status. The receptor was isolated from a woman aged 25 to 39 with chronic myeloid leukemia. Some clones in this sample may be carry-over from other donors' samples. This sample comprised peripheral blood mononuclear cells, obtained before stem cell transplant. This CDR3 is CASRSSRASGQNTGELFF. CDR3 nucleotide sequence: TGTGCAAGTCGCTCCAGTAGGGCTAGCGGGCAGAACACCGGGGAGCTGTTTTTT.